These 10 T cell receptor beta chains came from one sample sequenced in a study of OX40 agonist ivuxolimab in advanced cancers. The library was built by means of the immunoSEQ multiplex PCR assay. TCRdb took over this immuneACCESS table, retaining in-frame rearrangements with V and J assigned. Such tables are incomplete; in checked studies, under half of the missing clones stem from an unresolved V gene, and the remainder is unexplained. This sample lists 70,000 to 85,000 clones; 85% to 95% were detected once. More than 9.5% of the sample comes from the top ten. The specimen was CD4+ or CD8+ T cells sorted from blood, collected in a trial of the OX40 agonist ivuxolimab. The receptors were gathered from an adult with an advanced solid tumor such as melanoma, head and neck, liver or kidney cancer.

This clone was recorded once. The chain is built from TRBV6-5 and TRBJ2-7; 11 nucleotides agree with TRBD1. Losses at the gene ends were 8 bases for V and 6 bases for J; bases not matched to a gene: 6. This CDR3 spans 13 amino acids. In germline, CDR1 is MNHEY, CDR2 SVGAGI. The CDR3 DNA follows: TGTGCCAGCGGCCCGGACAGGGGGCTCGAGCAGTACTTC. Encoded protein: CASGPDRGLEQYF.

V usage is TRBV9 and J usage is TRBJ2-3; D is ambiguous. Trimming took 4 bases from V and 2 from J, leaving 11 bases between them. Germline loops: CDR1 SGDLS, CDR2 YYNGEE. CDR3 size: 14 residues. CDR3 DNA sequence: TGTGCCAGCAGCTCCTGGGCCGACACAGATACGCAGTATTTT. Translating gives CASSSWADTDTQYF.

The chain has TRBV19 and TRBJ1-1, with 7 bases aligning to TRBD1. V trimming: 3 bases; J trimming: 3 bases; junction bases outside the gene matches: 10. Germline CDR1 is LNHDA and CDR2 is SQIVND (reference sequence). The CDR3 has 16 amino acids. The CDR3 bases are TGTGCCAGTAGTATGAGGATAAGCAGGGGGTACACTGAAGCTTTCTTT. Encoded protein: CASSMRISRGYTEAFF.

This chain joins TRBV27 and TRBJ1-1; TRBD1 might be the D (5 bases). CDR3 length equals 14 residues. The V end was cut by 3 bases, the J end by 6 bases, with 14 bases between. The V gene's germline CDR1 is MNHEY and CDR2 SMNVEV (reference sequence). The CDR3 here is CASSFVGGIAEAFF. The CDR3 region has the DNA TGTGCCAGCAGTTTTGTGGGGGGGATTGCTGAAGCTTTCTTT.

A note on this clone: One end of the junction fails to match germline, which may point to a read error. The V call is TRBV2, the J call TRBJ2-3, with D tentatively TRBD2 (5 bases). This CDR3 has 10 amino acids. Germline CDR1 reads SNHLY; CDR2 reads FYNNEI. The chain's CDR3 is CASSEIGLAF. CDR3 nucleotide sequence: TGTGCCAGCAGCGAGATAGGACTGGCCTTT. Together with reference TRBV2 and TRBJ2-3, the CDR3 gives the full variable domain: EPEVTQTPSHQVTQMGQEVILRCVPISNHLYFYWYRQILGQKVEFLVSFYNNEISEKSEIFDDQFSVERPDGSNFTLKIRSTKLEDSAMYFCASSEIGLAFGPGTRLTVL.

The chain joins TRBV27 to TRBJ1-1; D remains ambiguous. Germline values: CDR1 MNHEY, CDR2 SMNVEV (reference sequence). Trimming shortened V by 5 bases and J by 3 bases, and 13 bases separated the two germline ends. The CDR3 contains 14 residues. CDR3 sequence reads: CASSPLGSDTEAFF. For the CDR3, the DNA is TGTGCCAGCAGTCCCCTGGGATCCGACACTGAAGCTTTCTTT.

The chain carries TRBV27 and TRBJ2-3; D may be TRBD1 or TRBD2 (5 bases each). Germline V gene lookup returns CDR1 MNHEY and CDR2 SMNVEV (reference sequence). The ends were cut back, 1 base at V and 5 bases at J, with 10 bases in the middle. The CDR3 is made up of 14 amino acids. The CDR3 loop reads CASSLLLGEDTQYF. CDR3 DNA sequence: TGTGCCAGCAGTTTATTACTGGGGGAAGATACGCAGTATTTT.

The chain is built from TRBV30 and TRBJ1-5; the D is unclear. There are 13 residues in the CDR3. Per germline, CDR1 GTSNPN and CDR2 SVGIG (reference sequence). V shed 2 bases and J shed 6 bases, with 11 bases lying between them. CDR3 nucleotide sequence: TGTGCCTGGAGTTTGGATGGGCCTCAGCCCCAGCATTTT. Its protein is CAWSLDGPQPQHF.

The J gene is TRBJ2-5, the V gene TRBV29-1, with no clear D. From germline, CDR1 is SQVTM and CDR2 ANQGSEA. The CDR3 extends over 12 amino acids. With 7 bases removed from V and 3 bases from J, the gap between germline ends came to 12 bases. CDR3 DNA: TGCAGCGCCCTCGCAGACGAAGAGACCCAGTACTTC. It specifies CSALADEETQYF.

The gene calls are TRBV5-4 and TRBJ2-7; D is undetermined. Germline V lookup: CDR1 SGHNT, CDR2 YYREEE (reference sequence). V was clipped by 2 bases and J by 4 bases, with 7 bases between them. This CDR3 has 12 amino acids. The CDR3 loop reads CASSFGSYEQYF. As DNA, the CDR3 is TGTGCCAGCAGCTTCGGCTCGTACGAGCAGTACTTC.